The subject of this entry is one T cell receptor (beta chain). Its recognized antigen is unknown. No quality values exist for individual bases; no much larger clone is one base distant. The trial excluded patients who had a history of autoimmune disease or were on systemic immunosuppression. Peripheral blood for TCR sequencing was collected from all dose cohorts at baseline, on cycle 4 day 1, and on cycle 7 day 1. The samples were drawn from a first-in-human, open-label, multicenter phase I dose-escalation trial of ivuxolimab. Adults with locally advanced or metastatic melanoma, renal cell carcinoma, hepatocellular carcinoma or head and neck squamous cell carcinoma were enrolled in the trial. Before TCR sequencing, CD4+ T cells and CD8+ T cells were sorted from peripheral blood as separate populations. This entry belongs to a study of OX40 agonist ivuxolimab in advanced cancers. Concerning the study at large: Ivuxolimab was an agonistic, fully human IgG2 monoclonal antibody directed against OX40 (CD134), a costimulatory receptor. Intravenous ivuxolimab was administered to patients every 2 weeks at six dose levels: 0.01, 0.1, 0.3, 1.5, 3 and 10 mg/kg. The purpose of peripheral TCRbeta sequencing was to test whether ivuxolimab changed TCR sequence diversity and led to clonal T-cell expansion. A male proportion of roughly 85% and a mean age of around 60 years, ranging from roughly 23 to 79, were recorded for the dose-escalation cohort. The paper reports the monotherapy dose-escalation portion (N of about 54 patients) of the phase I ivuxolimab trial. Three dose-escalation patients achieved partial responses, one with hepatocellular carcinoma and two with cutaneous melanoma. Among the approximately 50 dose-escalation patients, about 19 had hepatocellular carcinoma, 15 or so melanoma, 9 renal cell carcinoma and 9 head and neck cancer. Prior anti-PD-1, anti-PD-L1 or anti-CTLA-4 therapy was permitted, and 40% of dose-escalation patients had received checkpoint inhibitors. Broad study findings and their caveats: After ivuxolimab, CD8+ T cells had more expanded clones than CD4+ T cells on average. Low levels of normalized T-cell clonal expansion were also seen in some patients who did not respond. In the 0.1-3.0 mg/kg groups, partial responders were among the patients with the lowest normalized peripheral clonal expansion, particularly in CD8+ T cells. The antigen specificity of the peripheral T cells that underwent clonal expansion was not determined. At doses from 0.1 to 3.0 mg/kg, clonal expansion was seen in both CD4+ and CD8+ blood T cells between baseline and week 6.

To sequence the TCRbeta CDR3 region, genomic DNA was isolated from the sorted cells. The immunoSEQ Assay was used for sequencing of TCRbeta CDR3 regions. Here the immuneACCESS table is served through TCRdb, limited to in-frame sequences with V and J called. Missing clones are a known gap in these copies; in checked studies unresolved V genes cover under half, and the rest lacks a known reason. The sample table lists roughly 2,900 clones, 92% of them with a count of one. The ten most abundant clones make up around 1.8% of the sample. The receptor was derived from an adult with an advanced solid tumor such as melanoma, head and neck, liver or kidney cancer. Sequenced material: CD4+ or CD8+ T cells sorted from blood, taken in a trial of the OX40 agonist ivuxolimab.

DNA sequence: TGTGCCAGTAGTATTCGGGGAGGGAGCACAGATACGCAGTATTTT. Translated, it gives CASSIRGGSTDTQYF. In this chain, TRBV19 is recombined with TRBJ2-3; 7 bases in between match TRBD2. Unmatched junction bases come to 3, with V trimmed by 3 bases and J by 0 bases. Per the germline V gene (reference sequence), LNHDA is the CDR1 and SQIVND is the CDR2. The CDR3 sequence holds 15 residues, the cysteine and phenylalanine included. CDR3 DNA is the only sequence kept; it has 45 bases, read in frame from the first base.